The 32 T cell receptor beta chains below all came from one sample that was sequenced in a study of tumor-infiltrating lymphocytes in oesophageal squamous cell carcinoma. TCRdb re-called the PCR reads with MiXCR, one entry per CDR3 protein. The table has some 12,000 distinct CDR3 sequences, less than 70% seen once. The sample taken for sequencing was esophageal tumor tissue. The receptors originated from a male donor with esophageal squamous cell carcinoma.

Comments on this clonotype: This could be a read error, since a much larger clone is one nucleotide away. The chain is built from TRBV6-6 and TRBJ2-1; 13 positions agree with TRBD2. The J segment lost 10 bases and the V segment lost 1 base, leaving 13 bases of the junction unmatched. This CDR3 has 18 residues. Germline CDR1 is MNHNY and CDR2 is SVGAGI (reference sequence). The CDR3 is CASSYFGTSGTSSYEQFF. The CDR3, as DNA: TGTGCCAGCAGTTACTTCGGGACTAGCGGGACTAGCTCCTACGAGCAGTTCTTC.

The CDR3 sequence is CASSQDPSGPDTQYF. The CDR3 nucleotides read TGTGCCAGCAGTCAGGACCCCTCAGGCCCAGATACGCAGTATTTT. This chain uses TRBV11-3 with TRBJ2-3; no definite D call. Germline V CDR1 and CDR2: SGHNT, YENEEA. The CDR3 loop spans 15 amino acids. Trimming removed 6 bases from V and 4 bases from J, with 17 bases in between.

This clonotype showed up just a few times. The chain's CDR3 is CASSPTGGGGETQYF. CDR3 bases: TGTGCCAGCAGTCCCACCGGTGGGGGAGGAGAGACCCAGTACTTC. The chain recombines TRBV7-9 with TRBJ2-5; weak D call: TRBD2 (6 bases). V was cut by 6 bases and J by 4 bases, with 18 bases left in between. The CDR3 is 15 amino acids. Germline values: CDR1 SEHNR, CDR2 FQNEAQ (reference sequence).

The chain couples TRBV27 to TRBJ2-5; 7 bases match TRBD2. CDR1 is MNHEY and CDR2 is SMNVEV in the germline V gene (reference sequence). The CDR3 loop spans 15 amino acids. V lost 6 bases, J lost 0 bases, and 7 bases stayed unmatched. CDR3 region: CASRDLADYQETQYF. CDR3 DNA sequence: TGTGCCAGCAGGGACCTAGCGGATTACCAAGAGACCCAGTACTTC.

The chain uses TRBV24-1 and TRBJ1-1; TRBD1 matches at 9 bases. Trimming cost V 4 bases and J 10 bases; bases outside gene matches: 3. CDR1 is KGHDR and CDR2 is SFDVKD in the germline V gene. CDR3 size: 12 residues. CDR3 coding DNA: TGTGCCACCAGTGAAGAGACAGGGGGAGCTTTCTTT. Amino acids: CATSEETGGAFF.

By its share, this clonotype is medium-sized (0.01 to 0.1%). The chain is built from TRBV24-1 and TRBJ2-1; 13 positions agree with TRBD2. The CDR3 covers 16 residues. The V and J ends lost 2 bases and 7 bases, in that order; junction bases with no gene match: 4. Germline V gene data show CDR1 as KGHDR and CDR2 as SFDVKD. CDR3 nucleotides: TGTGCCACCAGTGATTCGGGACTAGCGGGACGGAATGAGCAGTTCTTC. It specifies CATSDSGLAGRNEQFF.

As concerns this clonotype: At one end the junction does not follow the germline gene, possibly because of a read error. V usage is TRBV7-6 and J usage is TRBJ2-7; D tentatively reads TRBD1 or TRBD2 (5 bases each). Germline CDR1 SGHVS, CDR2 FNYEAQ. The CDR3 extends over 16 amino acids. CDR3 sequence (DNA): TGTGCCAGCAGCTATCGTGATCCGGGACCTAACCATGGCTGCACCTTC. Translating gives CASSYRDPGPNHGCTF.

As regards this clonotype: A junction end diverges from the germline sequence, so it may reflect a read error. The chain links TRBV7-6 to TRBJ2-6; D unresolved. Per the germline V gene, CDR1 is SGHVS and CDR2 is FNYEAQ. The CDR3 spans 17 residues. The CDR3 bases are TGTGCCAGCAGCTTAGAGTCGGGCAGGACGAGAACGTCACCCCTCCACTTC. This sequence encodes CASSLESGRTRTSPLHF. Together with reference TRBV7-6 and TRBJ2-6, the CDR3 gives the full variable domain: GAGVSQSPRYKVTKRGQDVALRCDPISGHVSLYWYRQALGQGPEFLTYFNYEAQQDKSGLPNDRFSAERPEGSISTLTIQRTEQRDSAMYRCASSLESGRTRTSPLHFGAGSRLTVL.

V gene TRBV7-8 combines with J gene TRBJ2-7; D may be TRBD1 (6 bases). Germline V gene data show CDR1 as SGHVS and CDR2 as FQNEAQ. This CDR3 is built from 14 residues. The V end was cut by 5 bases, the J end by 10 bases, with 21 bases between. The DNA of the CDR3 is TGTGCCAGCAGCAAACAGGGAGCCGGATGGGCCCAGTACTTC. Protein sequence: CASSKQGAGWAQYF.

This clonotype showed up just a few times. This likely comes from a read error, as the CDR3 has no conserved phenylalanine or tryptophan at its end. Because the CDR3's place on the DNA is in doubt, the DNA is left out and the CDR3 is given as listed by TCRdb. The rearrangement joins TRBV7-6 to TRBJ1-1; the table's D gene call, TRBD1, was not cross checked with the DNA. Both ends counted, the CDR3 spans 16 residues. CDR1 is SGHVS and CDR2 is FNYEAQ in the germline V gene. This CDR3 reads CASSPQGHWAFSTSAP.

This clonotype came up many times. The genes are TRBV9 and TRBJ2-1; tentative D call: TRBD1 (5 bases). V was pared by 3 bases and J by 9 bases, with 19 bases between. This CDR3 region has 15 residues. Germline V CDR1 and CDR2: SGDLS, YYNGEE. CDR3 in DNA: TGTGCCAGCAGCGATACAGGTCAAGGCATTGGTGAGCAGTTCTTC. Amino acids: CASSDTGQGIGEQFF.

The J gene is TRBJ1-5, the V gene TRBV7-6; TRBD1 is a possible D gene (6 bases). Germline CDR1 reads SGHVS; CDR2 reads FNYEAQ. Trimming took 5 bases from V and 3 from J, leaving 17 bases between them. The CDR3 loop spans 16 amino acids. CDR3 in DNA: TGTGCCAGCAGCCCACAACAGGGTTTTGTCAATCAGCCCCAGCATTTT. Its translation: CASSPQQGFVNQPQHF.

The chain recombines TRBV6-2 or TRBV6-3 with TRBJ2-7, with 7 positions matching TRBD1. The J call is uncertain, as TRBJ2-1 better fits the DNA end. Germline V gene data show CDR1 as MNHEY and CDR2 as SVGEGT. The CDR3 spans 13 residues. In nucleotides, the CDR3 is TGTGCCAGCAGTCAACAGGGGAACAATGAGCAGTTCTTC. It codes for CASSQQGNNEQFF.

This chain uses TRBV7-6 with TRBJ2-1, with 7 bases fitting TRBD1. This CDR3 has 14 residues. With 2 bases clipped from V and 7 bases from J, the junction kept 5 bases outside the gene matches. The germline V gene encodes CDR1 SGHVS and CDR2 FNYEAQ. Here the CDR3 reads CASSLTQGENEQFF. For the CDR3, the DNA is TGTGCCAGCAGCTTAACCCAGGGGGAAAATGAGCAGTTCTTC.

The table lists this clonotype with a few counts. The chain uses TRBV6-1 and TRBJ2-3, with D perhaps given as TRBD1 or TRBD2 (5 bases each). This CDR3 region has 14 residues. The V and J ends lost 7 bases and 2 bases respectively, with 13 bases between them. Germline CDR1 MNHNS, CDR2 SASEGT. The chain's CDR3 is CASMSLGTTDTQYF. The CDR3, as DNA: TGTGCCAGCATGAGTCTAGGGACCACAGATACGCAGTATTTT.

V and J are TRBV2 and TRBJ2-1; perhaps TRBD1 as D (5 bases). Near its end, the DNA agrees better with TRBJ2-5, so the J call may be wrong. The CDR3 runs 15 residues. In germline, CDR1 is SNHLY, CDR2 FYNNEI. Here the CDR3 reads CASSENGQGPETQYF. DNA for the CDR3: TGTGCCAGCAGTGAAAACGGTCAGGGCCCGGAGACCCAGTACTTC.

V is TRBV7-8 and J is TRBJ2-3; D call uncertain. The end of the DNA fits TRBJ2-7 better, so the J call may be wrong. This CDR3 region has 13 residues. Germline V gene data show CDR1 as SGHVS and CDR2 as FQNEAQ. CDR3 nucleotides: TGTGCCAGCGAGTCCCTTAGTTCGGACGAGCAGTACTTC. Amino acids: CASESLSSDEQYF.

J is TRBJ2-6 and V is TRBV7-6; D gene ambiguous. Germline V gene sequence: CDR1 SGHVS, CDR2 FNYEAQ. This CDR3 comprises 14 residues. V was trimmed by 6 bases and J by 0 bases, leaving 6 bases between them. The chain's CDR3 is CASRHGSGANVLTF. The CDR3 DNA is TGTGCCAGCAGACATGGCTCTGGGGCCAACGTCCTGACTTTC.

The CDR3 sequence is CASQVRAGLAEQYF. The CDR3 bases are TGTGCCAGCCAAGTCAGGGCGGGCCTCGCCGAGCAGTACTTC. The chain couples TRBV2 to TRBJ2-5; the D gene could be TRBD1 or TRBD2 (5 bases each). The last part of the DNA fits TRBJ2-7 better; the J call may be wrong. The CDR3 has 14 amino acids. CDR1 is SNHLY, CDR2 FYNNEI, per germline.

The genes are TRBV11-2 and TRBJ2-7, with a tentative D call TRBD1 (5 bases). This CDR3 is built from 12 residues. V was shortened by 6 bases and J by 6 bases, with 12 bases between the two germline ends. Germline loops: CDR1 SGHAT, CDR2 FQNNGV. The DNA for the CDR3 is TGTGCCAGCAGTCTACAGGCAGCCGAGCAGTACTTC. Translated, it gives CASSLQAAEQYF.

This clonotype was seen more than once but under ten times. The J gene is TRBJ2-1, the V gene TRBV7-8; D is uncertain. The CDR3 is 15 amino acids. Germline V gives CDR1 SGHVS, CDR2 FQNEAQ. V dropped 5 bases and J dropped 0 bases, with 11 bases sitting between them. The CDR3 is CASSNTRVSYNEQFF. The CDR3 bases are TGTGCCAGCAGCAACACTCGCGTCTCCTACAATGAGCAGTTCTTC.

The rearrangement links TRBV7-6 to TRBJ2-3; D remains ambiguous. Trimming took 2 bases from V and 2 from J, leaving 5 bases between them. Germline assignment: CDR1 SGHVS and CDR2 FNYEAQ. The CDR3 is 13 amino acids. CDR3 region: CASSLPPTDTQYF. CDR3 bases: TGTGCCAGCAGCTTACCACCCACAGATACGCAGTATTTT. Using reference TRBV7-6 and TRBJ2-3 for the parts outside the CDR3, the full variable domain is GAGVSQSPRYKVTKRGQDVALRCDPISGHVSLYWYRQALGQGPEFLTYFNYEAQQDKSGLPNDRFSAERPEGSISTLTIQRTEQRDSAMYRCASSLPPTDTQYFGPGTRLTVL.

The rearrangement joins TRBV7-9 to TRBJ2-3; possibly TRBD1 for D (6 bases). Germline V gene sequence: CDR1 SEHNR, CDR2 FQNEAQ (reference sequence). CDR3 length equals 16 residues. V shed 3 bases and J shed 6 bases, with 19 bases lying between them. CDR3 nucleotides: TGTGCCAGCAGCTTTAGCAGGGGACAACACTTGGATACGCAGTATTTT. The encoded protein is CASSFSRGQHLDTQYF. Combining the CDR3 with reference TRBV7-9 and TRBJ2-3 gives the whole variable domain DTGVSQNPRHKITKRGQNVTFRCDPISEHNRLYWYRQTLGQGPEFLTYFQNEAQLEKSRLLSDRFSAERPKGSFSTLEIQRTEQGDSAMYLCASSFSRGQHLDTQYFGPGTRLTVL.

By share of the sample, this clonotype is large. The rearrangement joins TRBV7-3 to TRBJ2-1; D perhaps matches TRBD2 (6 bases). Trimming removed 2 bases from V and 3 bases from J, with 8 bases in between. The CDR3 is made up of 14 amino acids. Germline V gene data show CDR1 as SGHTA and CDR2 as FQGTGA. This CDR3 is CASSLGGYYNEQFF. CDR3 nucleotide sequence: TGTGCCAGCAGCTTAGGGGGGTACTACAATGAGCAGTTCTTC.

This clonotype is classed as medium-sized (0.01 to 0.1%). V and J are TRBV27 and TRBJ2-5; the D is unclear. The CDR3 has 12 amino acids. The ends were cut back, 6 bases at V and 5 bases at J, with 10 bases in the middle. The germline V gene has CDR1 MNHEY and CDR2 SMNVEV (reference sequence). CDR3 nucleotides: TGTGCCAGCAGGACGAGTGCGGAGACCCAGTACTTC. Translation: CASRTSAETQYF.

V gene TRBV7-2 combines with J gene TRBJ2-1; TRBD1 is a possible D gene (5 bases). V was trimmed by 5 bases and J by 0 bases, leaving 14 bases between them. The CDR3 loop spans 16 amino acids. Germline V CDR1 and CDR2: SGHTA, FQGNSA. CDR3 protein: CASSRKGPNSYNEQFF. The CDR3, as DNA: TGTGCCAGCAGCCGCAAGGGGCCAAACTCCTACAATGAGCAGTTCTTC.

This clonotype was observed once. The chain is built from TRBV5-1 and TRBJ1-2, with TRBD1 identical over 7 bases. The CDR3 extends over 14 amino acids. CDR1 SGHRS and CDR2 YFSETQ come from the germline V gene. With 2 bases clipped from V and 3 bases from J, the junction kept 4 bases outside the gene matches. CDR3 amino acids: CASSLQGHHYGYTF. The CDR3 nucleotides are TGCGCCAGCAGCTTACAGGGGCACCACTATGGCTACACCTTC.

The gene calls are TRBV10-2 and TRBJ1-1; no clear D gene. Germline V CDR1 and CDR2: WSHSY, SAAADI. The CDR3 is 12 residues long. The V gene lost 7 bases and the J gene lost 0 bases, with 6 bases spanning the gap. The CDR3 spells CASIGMNTEAFF. Here the CDR3 DNA reads TGCGCCAGCATAGGTATGAACACTGAAGCTTTCTTT.

The V call is TRBV7-4, the J call TRBJ2-1, with D unclear. V was trimmed by 1 base and J by 8 bases, leaving 6 bases between them. This CDR3 region has 12 residues. Germline V CDR1 and CDR2: SGHVT, SQSDAQ. The CDR3 protein is CASSLVEDEQFF. The CDR3 nucleotides are TGTGCCAGCAGCTTAGTGGAAGATGAGCAGTTCTTC.

The CDR3 reads CASSLRFASGGDRKETQYF. CDR3 nucleotide sequence: TGTGCCAGCAGCTTACGGTTCGCTAGCGGGGGGGATCGTAAAGAGACCCAGTACTTC. The chain has TRBV7-6 and TRBJ2-1, with 12 positions matching TRBD2. The better agreement between TRBJ2-5 and the DNA end casts doubt on the J call. The CDR3 consists of 19 residues. Germline-derived CDR1 and CDR2 are SGHVS and FNYEAQ.

The V gene is TRBV11-3, the J gene TRBJ2-1, with D perhaps TRBD1 (5 bases). The end of the DNA fits TRBJ2-7 better, so the J call may be wrong. CDR3 length: 16 amino acids. The germline gives CDR1 SGHNT, CDR2 YENEEA. The CDR3 sequence: CASSRQIQVSFYEQYF. For the CDR3, the DNA is TGTGCCAGCAGCCGACAGATCCAAGTCTCTTTCTACGAGCAGTACTTC.

The sample holds one count of this clonotype. The genes are TRBV7-3 and TRBJ2-3, with 7 nucleotides matching TRBD1. The germline gives CDR1 SGHTA, CDR2 FQGTGA. The length of the CDR3 is 16 residues. The ends lost 0 bases at V and 2 bases at J; junction bases unmatched: 5. CDR3 nucleotides: TGTGCCAGCAGCTTAACACCGGGACAGACCACAGATACGCAGTATTTT. Translated, it gives CASSLTPGQTTDTQYF.